This T cell receptor beta chain was obtained from a study of blood T cell repertoires in COVID-19. Whole-study context: COVID-19 samples, acute and convalescent, were from the United States, Italy and Spain. Sources were T cells, B-cell-depleted T cells, or PBMCs; the material itself was cDNA or gDNA.

Seattle's cohort entered during active infection and was followed longitudinally. This CDR3 spans 16 amino acids. Germline CDR1 and CDR2: SGHTA and FQGNSA. After removal of 4 bases from V and 2 bases from J, the junction contained 2 bases not matched to a gene. Authors' methods: Reference gene primers were amplified, and this amplification served to estimate nucleated cell counts. Clones were read by immunoSEQ multiplex PCR, and TCRdb kept only the in-frame ones, dropping some. Clonal size and the V and J genes are those of that table, whereas D and trimming came from the DNA. The sample lists 140,000 or so clones; 70% to 80% were seen once.

This chain joins TRBV7-2 and TRBJ2-5, with 15 positions matching TRBD2. The sample consisted of peripheral blood. The clonotype comes from a woman aged 70 to 79 with COVID-19, enrolled during active disease. The CDR3 nucleotides are TGTGCCAGCAGCTCGGGACTAGCGGGGGGACAAGAGACCCAGTACTTC. Translated, it gives CASSSGLAGGQETQYF.